The 13 T cell receptor beta chains below come from one sample, sequenced in a study of regulatory T cells in long-lasting Graves disease. Sequencing libraries for TCR beta were prepared with iRepertoire HTBI primers and Arm-PCR of CDR3 regions. TCRdb recomputed calls from the multiplex PCR reads with MiXCR, one row per CDR3 protein. The table lists a few hundred thousand distinct CDR3 sequences, 15% to 20% of them singletons. Regarding time point: newly diagnosed GD, antithyroid drugs for less than 3 months. Making the TCR library involved RNA that had been extracted from PBMCs. The same data also contributed to another study, on T cells in Graves' hyperthyroidism and ophthalmopathy.

Sequences were derived from peripheral blood mononuclear cells (PBMCs), sampled at new diagnosis, from a patient treated with antithyroid drugs. These receptors all come from a man aged 35-49 years with Graves disease.

The genes are TRBV7-8 and TRBJ2-4; tentative D call: TRBD2 (7 bases). CDR3 length: 16 residues. Between the trimmed V and J ends, which lost 2 bases and 0 bases, there was a span of 11 bases. CDR1 is SGHVS and CDR2 is FQNEAQ in the germline V gene. Written as DNA, the CDR3 is TGTGCCAGCAGCTTAAGGGAGGGGGTAGCCAAAAACATTCAGTACTTC. Its translation: CASSLREGVAKNIQYF.

This clonotype was detected many times. This chain links TRBV24-1 with TRBJ1-5; possibly TRBD1 for D (6 bases). CDR1 is KGHDR, CDR2 SFDVKD, per germline. Trimming stripped 4 bases from V and 1 base from J, with 13 bases between. This CDR3 is built from 16 residues. CDR3 nucleotides: TGTGCCACCAGTGAGCGGGGCCAGGGGAGCAATCAGCCCCAGCATTTT. It is translated as CATSERGQGSNQPQHF.

A word on this clonotype: A read error is possible here, since a much larger clone lies one base away. V gene TRBV24-1 combines with J gene TRBJ2-3; 7 bases are a match to TRBD2. This CDR3 spans 13 amino acids. The germline CDR1 and CDR2 sequences are KGHDR and SFDVKD. The CDR3 protein is CATSDWAGDTRYF. The CDR3 DNA follows: TGTGCCACCAGTGATTGGGCGGGGGATACGCGGTATTTT.

This sequence joins TRBV25-1 and TRBJ1-1; perhaps TRBD1 as D (5 bases). The length of the CDR3 is 13 residues. Trimming cost V 7 bases and J 3 bases, with 12 bases left between them. The germline CDR1 and CDR2 sequences are MGHDK and SYGVNS. The DNA for the CDR3 is TGTGCCAGCACCAAGTGGGGGGACACTGAAGCTTTCTTT. It codes for CASTKWGDTEAFF.

The chain is built from TRBV6-5 and TRBJ2-2; the D gene is possibly TRBD1 (6 bases). This CDR3 contains 14 residues. With 2 bases removed from V and 7 bases from J, the gap between germline ends came to 11 bases. Germline CDR1 is MNHEY and CDR2 is SVGAGI. The CDR3 DNA reads TGTGCCAGCAGTTACGTGGGGGCCAACGGGGAGCTGTTTTTT. Translation gives CASSYVGANGELFF.

The genes are TRBV5-1 and TRBJ1-1, with TRBD1 matching over 10 bases. The J segment lost 6 bases and the V segment lost 7 bases, leaving 6 bases of the junction unmatched. The CDR3 has 13 amino acids. Germline V gene sequence: CDR1 SGHRS, CDR2 YFSETQ. In nucleotides, the CDR3 is TGCGCCAGCGCGACAGGGGGCTTGGCTGAAGCTTTCTTT. It is translated as CASATGGLAEAFF. Together with reference TRBV5-1 and TRBJ1-1, the CDR3 gives the full variable domain: KAGVTQTPRYLIKTRGQQVTLSCSPISGHRSVSWYQQTPGQGLQFLFEYFSETQRNKGNFPGRFSGRQFSNSRSEMNVSTLELGDSALYLCASATGGLAEAFFGQGTRLTVV.

This clonotype was seen a few times. J is TRBJ1-2 and V is TRBV24-1, with 9 bases identical to TRBD1. With V trimmed by 2 bases and J by 7 bases, 10 bases remained unmatched. Germline lookup yields CDR1 KGHDR and CDR2 SFDVKD. The CDR3 runs to 16 residues. CDR3 sequence reads: CATSDSGTGLSGGYTF. The CDR3 nucleotides read TGTGCCACCAGTGATTCTGGGACAGGGTTAAGTGGTGGCTACACCTTC.

The sample holds many counts of this clonotype. V and J are TRBV12-3 or TRBV12-4 and TRBJ2-5; 7 bases align to TRBD2. The CDR3 runs to 13 residues. J was trimmed by 2 bases and V by 7 bases; bases with no gene match: 4. CDR3 DNA sequence: TGTGCCAGCACGCAGCGGGGTCAAGAGACCCAGTACTTC. Its translation: CASTQRGQETQYF.

The J gene is TRBJ1-6, the V gene TRBV4-3; tentative D call: TRBD1 (6 bases). Germline assignment: CDR1 LGHNA and CDR2 YSLEER. V gave up 3 bases and J gave up 12 bases, with 21 bases separating them. The CDR3 runs to 16 residues. DNA of the CDR3: TGCGCCAGCAGCCAGACCCTGGGGACACAAACTGGACCCCTCCACTTT. Translating gives CASSQTLGTQTGPLHF.

At least ten counts were recorded for this clonotype. The rearrangement uses TRBV9 and TRBJ2-5, with 9 nucleotides matching TRBD1. Germline CDR1 reads SGDLS; CDR2 reads YYNGEE. V dropped 0 bases and J dropped 6; count of bases not matched to a gene: 6. The CDR3 length is 15 residues. The CDR3 reads CASSVGAGTGKTQYF. CDR3 coding DNA: TGTGCCAGCAGCGTAGGAGCCGGGACAGGGAAGACCCAGTACTTC.

This rearrangement joins TRBV20-1 to TRBJ1-6; D is unresolved. Germline V gives CDR1 DFQATT, CDR2 SNEGSKA (reference sequence). CDR3 length: 13 residues. V lost 6 bases and J lost 10, with 16 bases in between. The CDR3 coding sequence is TGCAGTGCCCTCGGAGAATTGAACTCACCCCTCCACTTT. Translation gives CSALGELNSPLHF.

In its sample, this clonotype was seen a few times. The chain has TRBV5-1 and TRBJ2-3, with 9 bases that match TRBD2. Germline values: CDR1 SGHRS, CDR2 YFSETQ. V shed 7 bases, J shed 5 bases, and the junction held 26 bases outside the gene matches. This CDR3 region has 20 residues. The CDR3 sequence: CASRTPRGGPDLTVEDTQYF. In DNA, the CDR3 is TGCGCCAGCCGGACTCCGCGGGGGGGCCCCGACCTCACAGTCGAAGATACGCAGTATTTT.

V usage is TRBV6-9 and J usage is TRBJ1-6; TRBD1 might be the D (5 bases). The CDR3 sequence is 14 residues long. Germline lookup yields CDR1 MNHGY and CDR2 SVAAGI. V was clipped by 4 bases and J by 5 bases, with 9 bases between them. The CDR3 sequence: CASSSRGNNSPLHF. CDR3 bases: TGTGCCAGCAGTTCACGGGGGAATAATTCACCCCTCCACTTT.